Presented here are 3 T cell receptor beta chains from one specimen sequenced in a study of early T cells in non-severe SARS-CoV-2 infection. TCRdb processed the 5' RACE reads anew with MiXCR; each CDR3 protein has one entry. Counted here are 70,000 to 75,000 distinct CDR3 sequences, about 12% occurring once; the ten biggest clones make up around 3.8%. Sequenced: whole blood. Source of these receptors: an adult who was a healthcare worker with PCR-confirmed SARS-CoV-2 infection or an uninfected control (not recorded which).

This clonotype has ten or more counts. The J gene is TRBJ2-1, the V gene TRBV19; possible D gene TRBD2, 5 bases. CDR1 and CDR2 (germline): LNHDA, SQIVND (reference sequence). V was shortened by 4 bases and J by 7 bases, with 11 bases between the two germline ends. The CDR3 runs to 13 residues. CDR3 DNA sequence: TGTGCCAGTAGTACGGCCTCGGGGAATGAGCAGTTCTTC. Amino acids: CASSTASGNEQFF.

This clonotype was observed a few times. The CDR3 loop reads CASSGGSTGELFF. CDR3 DNA sequence: TGTGCCAGCAGTGGAGGAAGCACCGGGGAGCTGTTTTTT. The V call is TRBV2, the J call TRBJ2-2; D unresolved. With 4 bases removed from V and 4 bases from J, the gap between germline ends came to 7 bases. The CDR3 is made up of 13 amino acids. Germline CDR1 and CDR2: SNHLY and FYNNEI.

The rearrangement uses TRBV6-2 or TRBV6-3 and TRBJ2-2, with TRBD1 matching 9 bases. From germline, CDR1 is MNHEY and CDR2 SVGEGT. This CDR3 comprises 14 residues. The trim removed 2 bases at V and 5 bases at J, leaving 0 bases unmatched. CDR3 region: CASSYDRGTGELFF. CDR3 coding DNA: TGTGCCAGCAGTTACGACAGGGGGACCGGGGAGCTGTTTTTT.